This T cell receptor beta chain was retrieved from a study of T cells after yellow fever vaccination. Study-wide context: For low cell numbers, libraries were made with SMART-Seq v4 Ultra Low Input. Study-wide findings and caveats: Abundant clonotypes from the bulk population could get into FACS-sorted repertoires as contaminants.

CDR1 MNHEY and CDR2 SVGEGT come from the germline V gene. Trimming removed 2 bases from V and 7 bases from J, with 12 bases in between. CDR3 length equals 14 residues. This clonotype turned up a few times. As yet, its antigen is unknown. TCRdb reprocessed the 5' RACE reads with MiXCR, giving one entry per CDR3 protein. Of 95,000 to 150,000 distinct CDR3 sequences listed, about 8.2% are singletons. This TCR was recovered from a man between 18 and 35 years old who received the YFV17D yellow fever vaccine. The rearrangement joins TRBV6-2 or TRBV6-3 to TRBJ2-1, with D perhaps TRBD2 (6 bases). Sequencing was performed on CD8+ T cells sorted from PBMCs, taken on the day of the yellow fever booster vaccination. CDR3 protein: CASSYGGTWNEQFF. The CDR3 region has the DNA TGTGCCAGCAGTTACGGGGGGACGTGGAATGAGCAGTTCTTC.